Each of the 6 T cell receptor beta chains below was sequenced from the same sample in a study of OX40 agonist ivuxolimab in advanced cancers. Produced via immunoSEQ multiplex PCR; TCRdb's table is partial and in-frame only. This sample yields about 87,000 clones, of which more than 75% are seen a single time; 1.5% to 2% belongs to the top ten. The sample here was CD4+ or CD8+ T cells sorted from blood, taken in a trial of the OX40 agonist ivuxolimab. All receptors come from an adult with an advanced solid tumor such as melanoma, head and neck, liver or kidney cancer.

The CDR3 spells CASSLEGGRRHEQYF. The CDR3 DNA reads as TGTGCCAGCAGCTTAGAGGGCGGGAGGAGGCACGAGCAGTACTTC. The V and J genes are TRBV11-2 and TRBJ2-7; TRBD2 matches at 8 bases. V gave up 0 bases and J gave up 5 bases; unmatched junction bases: 6. This CDR3 spans 15 amino acids. CDR1 SGHAT and CDR2 FQNNGV come from the germline V gene.

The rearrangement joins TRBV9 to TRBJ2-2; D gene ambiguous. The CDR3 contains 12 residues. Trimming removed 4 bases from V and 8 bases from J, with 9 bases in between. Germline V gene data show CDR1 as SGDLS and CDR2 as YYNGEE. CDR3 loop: CASSLTWGELFF. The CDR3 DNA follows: TGTGCCAGCAGCCTCACGTGGGGGGAGCTGTTTTTT.

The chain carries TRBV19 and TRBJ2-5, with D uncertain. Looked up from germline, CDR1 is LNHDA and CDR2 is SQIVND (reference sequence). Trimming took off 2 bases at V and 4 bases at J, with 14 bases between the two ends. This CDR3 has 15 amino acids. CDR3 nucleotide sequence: TGTGCCAGTAGTATAAAACCCGACGTACGAGAGACCCAGTACTTC. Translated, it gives CASSIKPDVRETQYF.

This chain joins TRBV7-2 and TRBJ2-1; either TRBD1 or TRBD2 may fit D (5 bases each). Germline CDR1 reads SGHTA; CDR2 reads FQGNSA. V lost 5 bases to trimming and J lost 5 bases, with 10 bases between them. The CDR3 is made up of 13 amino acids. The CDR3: CASSLGPNNEQFF. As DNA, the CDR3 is TGTGCCAGCAGCCTGGGACCAAACAATGAGCAGTTCTTC.

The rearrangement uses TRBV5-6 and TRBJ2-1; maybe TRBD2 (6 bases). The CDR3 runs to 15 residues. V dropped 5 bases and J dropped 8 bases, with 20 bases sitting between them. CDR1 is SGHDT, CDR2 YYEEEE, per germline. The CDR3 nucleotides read TGTGCCAGCAGTTCTTCACGGGGAGGAGGGCATGAGCAGTTCTTC. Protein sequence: CASSSSRGGGHEQFF.

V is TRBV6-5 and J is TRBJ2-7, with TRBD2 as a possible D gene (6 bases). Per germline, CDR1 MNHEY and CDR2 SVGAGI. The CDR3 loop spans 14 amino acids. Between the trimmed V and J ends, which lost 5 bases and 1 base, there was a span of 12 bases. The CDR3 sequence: CASSISGLSYEQYF. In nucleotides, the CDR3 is TGTGCCAGCAGTATTAGCGGCCTATCCTACGAGCAGTACTTC.